This T cell receptor (beta chain) stems from a study of blood T cell repertoires in COVID-19. Background on the study: The United States, Italy and Spain were the sources of the acute and convalescent COVID-19 samples. PBMCs, B-cell-depleted T cells, or T cells provided the cDNA or gDNA that made up the material.

As processed by the authors: It was from reference gene primer amplification that nucleated cell counts were estimated. Method: immunoSEQ multiplex PCR; TCRdb's copy keeps in-frame clones and lacks some. V and J calls and clone size are given by that table; D and trimming were obtained from the DNA. The sample contains roughly 160,000 clones, over 65% of which appear only once. This CDR3 is 13 amino acids long. From germline, CDR1 is KGHSH and CDR2 LQKENI. With 3 bases removed from V and 1 base from J, the gap between germline ends came to 6 bases. In the case of this clone: Other DNA sequences within the sample encode an identical CDR3.

The chain employs TRBV18 and TRBJ1-1; maybe TRBD1 (6 bases). What was sequenced was peripheral blood. The TCR was taken from a woman older than 75 with acute or convalescent COVID-19. Here the CDR3 reads CASSPTGNTEAFF. The CDR3 coding sequence is TGTGCCAGCTCACCGACAGGGAACACTGAAGCTTTCTTT.